A selection of T cell receptor beta chains follows, all from one sample in a study of PD-1 and CTLA-4 blockade in melanoma. The repertoire was sequenced with immunoSEQ multiplex PCR; TCRdb's copy has only in-frame clones and lacks some. Of over 25,000 clones in the sample, less than 90% were seen once. Sequenced here: CD8+ T cells from peripheral blood, sampled before anti-PD-1 treatment. The receptor set was obtained from a human donor with melanoma. Both conserved end residues are part of each CDR3. A D gene is named only where the DNA matches it firmly. Clone size is not always given. Where it is, it says once, few, many or a class for expanded clones.

d_gene: -; len: 12; j_gene: TRBJ1-2; abundance: -; v_gene: TRBV7-8; CDR3nt: TGTGCCAGCAGCGAACCTGTTTTTGGCTACACCTTC; CDR3aa: CASSEPVFGYTF
d_gene: TRBD2; len: 14; j_gene: TRBJ2-1; abundance: -; v_gene: TRBV5-1; CDR3nt: TGCGCCAGCAGCTCTAGCGGGGGTTACAATGAGCAGTTCTTC; CDR3aa: CASSSSGGYNEQFF
d_gene: -; len: 13; j_gene: TRBJ1-1; abundance: few; v_gene: TRBV28; CDR3nt: TGTGCCAGCAGAACACACAGGAACACTGAAGCTTTCTTT; CDR3aa: CASRTHRNTEAFF
d_gene: -; len: 14; j_gene: TRBJ2-7; abundance: few; v_gene: TRBV30; CDR3nt: TGTGCCCTAAAGGAGGGGGCGCTTGGACCCGAGCAGTACTTC; CDR3aa: CALKEGALGPEQYF
d_gene: -; len: 14; j_gene: TRBJ2-7; abundance: few; v_gene: TRBV11-2; CDR3nt: TGTGCCAGCAGCTTAGGGCTCATATCCTACGAGCAGTACTTC; CDR3aa: CASSLGLISYEQYF
d_gene: -; len: 14; j_gene: TRBJ1-4; abundance: -; v_gene: TRBV15; CDR3nt: TGTGCCACCAGCGGAAGGGAGGGTAATGAAAAACTGTTTTTT; CDR3aa: CATSGREGNEKLFF
d_gene: TRBD1; len: 16; j_gene: TRBJ2-5; abundance: -; v_gene: TRBV24-1; CDR3nt: TGTGCCACTGCCGGGACAGATTCGTCCTTTGGGGAGACCCAGTACTTC; CDR3aa: CATAGTDSSFGETQYF
d_gene: -; len: 12; j_gene: TRBJ1-1; abundance: -; v_gene: TRBV29-1; CDR3nt: TGCAGCGTTGATGAGAGCTACACTGAAGCTTTCTTT; CDR3aa: CSVDESYTEAFF
d_gene: TRBD1; len: 16; j_gene: TRBJ2-2; abundance: -; v_gene: TRBV24-1; CDR3nt: TGTGCCACCAGTGACCCCATAGGGGGCAACACCGGGGAGCTGTTTTTT; CDR3aa: CATSDPIGGNTGELFF
d_gene: -; len: 13; j_gene: TRBJ2-2; abundance: -; v_gene: TRBV7-9; CDR3nt: TGTGCCAGCAGTTACCGGGTGGTCGGGGAGCTGTTTTTT; CDR3aa: CASSYRVVGELFF
d_gene: -; len: 16; j_gene: TRBJ1-5; abundance: -; v_gene: TRBV18; CDR3nt: TGTGCCAGCTCACCCGAAGGGTTTTCTAGCAATCAGCCCCAGCATTTT; CDR3aa: CASSPEGFSSNQPQHF
d_gene: -; len: 12; j_gene: TRBJ2-2; abundance: -; v_gene: TRBV6-5; CDR3nt: TGTGCCACTATAGGGGGAACCGGGGAGCTGTTTTTT; CDR3aa: CATIGGTGELFF
d_gene: -; len: 13; j_gene: TRBJ1-2; abundance: -; v_gene: TRBV12-3/TRBV12-4; CDR3nt: TGTGCCAGCAGTGAACAGGGTTCCTATGGCTACACCTTC; CDR3aa: CASSEQGSYGYTF
d_gene: -; len: 17; j_gene: TRBJ1-1; abundance: -; v_gene: TRBV19; CDR3nt: TGTGCCAGTAGTATAGTGATCCAACCTTTTGAGAACACTGAAGCTTTCTTT; CDR3aa: CASSIVIQPFENTEAFF
d_gene: -; len: 15; j_gene: TRBJ2-5; abundance: -; v_gene: TRBV28; CDR3nt: TGTGCCAGCAGTAGCCCGGGACGGACCCAAGAGACCCAGTACTTC; CDR3aa: CASSSPGRTQETQYF
d_gene: -; len: 12; j_gene: TRBJ2-7; abundance: -; v_gene: TRBV29-1; CDR3nt: TGCAGCGTTGAAGACAGGGCCTACGAGCAGTACTTC; CDR3aa: CSVEDRAYEQYF
d_gene: -; len: 14; j_gene: TRBJ1-5; abundance: -; v_gene: TRBV24-1; CDR3nt: TGTGCCACCAGTGATCGGGGGGTTAATCAGCCCCAGCATTTT; CDR3aa: CATSDRGVNQPQHF
d_gene: -; len: 13; j_gene: TRBJ1-1; abundance: few; v_gene: TRBV6-5; CDR3nt: TGTGCCAGCAGTTATCGAGGCTCCACTGAAGCTTTCTTT; CDR3aa: CASSYRGSTEAFF
d_gene: -; len: 14; j_gene: TRBJ1-2; abundance: -; v_gene: TRBV5-1; CDR3nt: TGCGCCAGCAGCTTCGACTCTTCTAACTATGGCTACACCTTC; CDR3aa: CASSFDSSNYGYTF
d_gene: TRBD2; len: 17; j_gene: TRBJ2-2; abundance: -; v_gene: TRBV4-2; CDR3nt: TGTGCCAGCAGCCAAGAGGGACTAGCGGGAGTCTCCGGGGAGCTGTTTTTT; CDR3aa: CASSQEGLAGVSGELFF